The clone carrying this TCR beta chain was seen a few times. This record comes from a study of early T cells in non-severe SARS-CoV-2 infection. For the study at large: Sequencing targeted bulk RNA from unsorted whole blood, leaving chains unpaired.

TCRdb analysed the 5' RACE reads with MiXCR anew, one entry per CDR3 protein. Of 75,000 to 80,000 distinct CDR3 sequences in the sample, approximately 11% were seen once. The CDR3 has 14 residues. V lost 6 bases to trimming and J lost 5 bases, with 20 bases between them. Germline V lookup: CDR1 DFQATT, CDR2 SNEGSKA (reference sequence). The sequences come from whole blood, collected at baseline. V is TRBV20-1 and J is TRBJ2-7; possible D gene TRBD1, 6 bases. The clonotype was recovered from an adult who was a healthcare worker with PCR-confirmed SARS-CoV-2 infection or an uninfected control (not recorded which). CDR3 bases: TGCAGTGCCCAACTCCGGCAGGGGATCAACGAGCAGTACTTC. Translation: CSAQLRQGINEQYF.